This T cell receptor (beta chain) was identified during a study of blood T cell repertoires in COVID-19. Study details: PBMCs, B-cell-depleted T cells, or T cells were the source of the cDNA or gDNA that made up the material.

This clone has just a few counts. Participants, 18 to 89 years old, spanned fewer than 30 US areas. Profiled with immunoSEQ multiplex PCR; TCRdb holds only in-frame clones, not every one. The data hold about 250,000 clones, with about nine tenths observed a single time. Germline CDR1 and CDR2: MNHGY and SVAAGI. With 6 bases removed from V and 2 bases from J, the gap between germline ends came to 8 bases. The CDR3 totals 12 residues. The sequence came from a man aged 40-55 years who had recovered from COVID-19. Sequencing used PBMCs or T cells enriched from blood (not recorded which). This chain uses TRBV6-9 with TRBJ2-7; D unresolved. The CDR3 sequence: CASSKPAYEQYF. The CDR3 DNA reads TGTGCCAGCAGCAAGCCGGCCTACGAGCAGTACTTC.